This is a list of T cell receptor beta chains from one sample in a study of cytomegalovirus exposure and HLA in healthy donors. Data came from immunoSEQ multiplex PCR; TCRdb stores just in-frame clones and leaves some out. The table records about 180,000 clones, around 80% of them present only once. Sample: PBMCs. Every receptor here comes from a girl aged 5 to 17 in good health and CMV-seropositive. CDR3s include the opening cysteine and the closing phenylalanine or tryptophan. D genes are given only for firm matches. A clone size is listed for some rows: how often the clone was seen (once, few, many), or a class if it is expanded.

v_gene: TRBV5-1
j_gene: TRBJ2-5
d_gene: NA
abundance: NA
CDR3aa: CASSELEIETQYF
CDR3nt: TGCGCCAGCAGCGAGTTAGAGATAGAGACCCAGTACTTC

v_gene: TRBV5-1
j_gene: TRBJ2-3
d_gene: TRBD2
abundance: NA
CDR3aa: CASSLAPSGKITDTQYF
CDR3nt: TGCGCCAGCAGCTTGGCACCTAGCGGGAAAATCACAGATACGCAGTATTTT

v_gene: TRBV6-5
j_gene: TRBJ2-3
d_gene: TRBD2
abundance: NA
CDR3aa: CARAGELDTQYF
CDR3nt: TGTGCCAGAGCGGGAGAACTAGATACGCAGTATTTT

v_gene: TRBV2
j_gene: TRBJ2-4
d_gene: NA
abundance: NA
CDR3aa: CASRADYVDIQYF
CDR3nt: TGTGCCAGCAGAGCGGACTATGTAGACATTCAGTACTTC

v_gene: TRBV4-1
j_gene: TRBJ1-3
d_gene: NA
abundance: NA
CDR3aa: CASSQELVSGNTIYF
CDR3nt: TGCGCCAGCAGCCAAGAATTAGTCTCTGGAAACACCATATATTTT

v_gene: TRBV19
j_gene: TRBJ2-7
d_gene: TRBD2
abundance: once
CDR3aa: CASSFSGIHSYEQYF
CDR3nt: TGTGCCAGTAGTTTTAGCGGGATACACTCCTACGAGCAGTACTTC

v_gene: TRBV4-3
j_gene: TRBJ1-3
d_gene: NA
abundance: NA
CDR3aa: CASSLKRALTGTALYF
CDR3nt: TGCGCCAGCAGCCTCAAGCGGGCTCTTACGGGGACCGCCTTGTATTTT

v_gene: TRBV29-1
j_gene: TRBJ1-1
d_gene: NA
abundance: NA
CDR3aa: CSFGGLLGTEAFF
CDR3nt: TGCAGCTTTGGGGGACTCTTGGGCACTGAAGCTTTCTTT

v_gene: TRBV7-6
j_gene: TRBJ2-3
d_gene: NA
abundance: NA
CDR3aa: CASSLNRATWSSDTQYF
CDR3nt: TGTGCCAGCAGCTTAAACAGGGCAACGTGGAGCTCAGATACGCAGTATTTT

v_gene: TRBV6-6
j_gene: TRBJ2-1
d_gene: TRBD2
abundance: NA
CDR3aa: CASSYPGLANEQFF
CDR3nt: TGTGCCAGCAGTTACCCGGGACTAGCGAACGAGCAGTTCTTC

v_gene: TRBV27
j_gene: TRBJ2-5
d_gene: TRBD1
abundance: NA
CDR3aa: CASSPEGRGNQETQYF
CDR3nt: TGTGCCAGCAGCCCAGAGGGCAGGGGGAACCAAGAGACCCAGTACTTC

v_gene: TRBV5-1
j_gene: TRBJ1-6
d_gene: NA
abundance: few
CDR3aa: CASSTGPGLNSGNSPLHF
CDR3nt: TGCGCCAGCAGCACTGGCCCGGGCCTCAATTCGGGGAATTCACCCCTCCACTTT

v_gene: TRBV30
j_gene: TRBJ1-2
d_gene: TRBD1
abundance: NA
CDR3aa: CAWADRNYGYTF
CDR3nt: TGTGCCTGGGCGGACAGGAACTATGGCTACACCTTC

v_gene: TRBV7-9
j_gene: TRBJ1-1
d_gene: NA
abundance: NA
CDR3aa: CASSLGPAEAFF
CDR3nt: TGTGCCAGCAGCTTAGGTCCCGCTGAAGCTTTCTTT

v_gene: TRBV5-1
j_gene: TRBJ2-7
d_gene: NA
abundance: NA
CDR3aa: CASSLGGYEQYF
CDR3nt: TGCGCCAGCAGCTTGGGAGGCTACGAGCAGTACTTC

v_gene: TRBV19
j_gene: TRBJ1-5
d_gene: TRBD1
abundance: NA
CDR3aa: CASSPGQGARSNQPQHF
CDR3nt: TGTGCCAGTAGTCCGGGACAGGGGGCCCGTAGCAATCAGCCCCAGCATTTT

v_gene: TRBV5-4
j_gene: TRBJ1-1
d_gene: TRBD1
abundance: NA
CDR3aa: CASIMDRASTEAFF
CDR3nt: TGTGCCAGCATCATGGACAGGGCAAGCACTGAAGCTTTCTTT

v_gene: TRBV27
j_gene: TRBJ1-2
d_gene: TRBD1
abundance: NA
CDR3aa: CASSFRQGYGYTF
CDR3nt: TGTGCCAGCAGTTTTCGACAGGGGTATGGCTACACCTTC

v_gene: TRBV5-1
j_gene: TRBJ2-7
d_gene: TRBD2
abundance: NA
CDR3aa: CASSSLSGMAYEQYF
CDR3nt: TGCGCCAGCAGCTCCCTAAGCGGGATGGCCTACGAGCAGTACTTC

v_gene: TRBV30
j_gene: TRBJ2-1
d_gene: NA
abundance: few
CDR3aa: CAWSVTSNYNEQFF
CDR3nt: TGTGCCTGGAGTGTAACGAGCAACTACAATGAGCAGTTCTTC

v_gene: TRBV7-2
j_gene: TRBJ2-2
d_gene: NA
abundance: NA
CDR3aa: CASSLEPGGTNTGELFF
CDR3nt: TGTGCCAGCAGCTTAGAGCCCGGGGGAACGAACACCGGGGAGCTGTTTTTT

v_gene: TRBV6-5
j_gene: TRBJ1-5
d_gene: NA
abundance: NA
CDR3aa: CASSYSRDTSNQPQHF
CDR3nt: TGTGCCAGCAGTTACTCCCGGGACACGAGCAATCAGCCCCAGCATTTT

v_gene: TRBV4-3
j_gene: TRBJ2-1
d_gene: TRBD2
abundance: NA
CDR3aa: CASSEKLAGPPEQFF
CDR3nt: TGCGCCAGCAGCGAGAAACTAGCGGGACCACCTGAGCAGTTCTTC

v_gene: TRBV18
j_gene: TRBJ1-2
d_gene: NA
abundance: NA
CDR3aa: CASSPDTQGGYTF
CDR3nt: TGTGCCAGCTCACCCGACACCCAAGGAGGCTACACCTTC